Included here is one T cell receptor beta chain sequence, with context. Its antigen is unidentified. V lost 5 bases to trimming and J lost 5 bases; unmatched junction nucleotides: 8. Germline CDR1 is GTSNPN and CDR2 is SVGIG (reference sequence). The CDR3 sequence is 14 residues long. The sample is drawn from a study of chemoradiotherapy in HPV16-positive cancers. Study results and caveats: In HPV16-positive patients, HPV-responsive T-cell expansion tracked better recurrence-free survival. During treatment, candidate HPV-specific clones and E7-related motifs expanded in tumor.

Generated by immunoSEQ multiplex PCR, the TCRdb table keeps only in-frame clones and is missing some. There are 9,500 to 15,000 clones in the sample; roughly 80% occur only once, and approximately 0.98% lies in the top ten. V usage is TRBV30 and J usage is TRBJ2-3; the match to TRBD1 covers 9 bases. This receptor was taken from a human donor with HPV-associated anogenital cancer. The specimen was collected from a patient who underwent chemoradiotherapy. The CDR3 is CAWLNRGRRDTQYF. The CDR3 DNA sequence: TGTGCCTGGCTGAACAGGGGGCGACGAGATACGCAGTATTTT.